The subject of this entry is one TCR beta chain. Its antigen is currently unknown. The sample's time point: 2015-2016 season, pre-vaccination. Donors with HIV/AIDS, active malignancy, immunomodulators or active illness were excluded. Trimming took off 2 bases at V and 6 bases at J, with 9 bases between the two ends. This CDR3 spans 13 amino acids. From germline, CDR1 is MDHEN and CDR2 SYDVKM. The method was immunoSEQ multiplex PCR; TCRdb's version includes in-frame clones alone and lacks a portion of them. The sample carries about 14,000 clones, around 75% recorded once. The sample belongs to a study of follicular helper T cells after annual influenza vaccination. Study-level findings and limits: Recurrent ICOS+CD38+ cTfh clonotypes included tetramer and AIM influenza-specific ones. Plasmablast frequency change correlated with clonality change in ICOS+CD38+ cTfh.

Specimen: CXCR5- memory CD4+ T cells sorted from blood, collected on the day of influenza vaccination. The gene calls are TRBV28 and TRBJ2-3; the D gene could be TRBD1 or TRBD2 (5 bases each). This TCR derives from an adult who received the influenza vaccine. In DNA form, the CDR3 reads TGTGCCAGCAGTTTACGGGGACCGGATACGCAGTATTTT. Protein: CASSLRGPDTQYF.